The 18 T cell receptor beta chains listed next were all sequenced from one sample in a study of blood T cell repertoires in COVID-19. Generated by immunoSEQ multiplex PCR, the TCRdb table keeps only in-frame clones and is missing some. The sample contains over 200,000 clones, around 90% of which appear only once. The sequencing sample was made of PBMCs or T cells enriched from blood (not recorded which). Receptors were obtained from a man aged 25 to 40 who had recovered from COVID-19.

About this clone itself: This may come from a read error, since a much larger clone is one base off. V is TRBV12-3 or TRBV12-4 and J is TRBJ1-1, with D possibly matching TRBD1 (5 bases). The CDR3 consists of 13 residues. The V end lost 3 bases, the J end lost 0 bases, and 5 bases lay between the germline ends. The CDR3 protein is CASSLGLNTEAFF. The CDR3 DNA sequence: TGTGCCAGCAGTTTGGGGCTGAACACTGAAGCTTTCTTT.

The rearrangement joins TRBV5-1 to TRBJ2-3, with TRBD2 matching 12 bases. Germline CDR1 is SGHRS and CDR2 is YFSETQ. The CDR3 is made up of 16 amino acids. The ends lost 4 bases at V and 2 bases at J; junction bases unmatched: 5. CDR3 loop: CASSLGTSGYTDTQYF. DNA of the CDR3: TGCGCCAGCAGCCTAGGGACTAGCGGGTACACAGATACGCAGTATTTT. Variable domain in full (rest from reference TRBV5-1 and TRBJ2-3): KAGVTQTPRYLIKTRGQQVTLSCSPISGHRSVSWYQQTPGQGLQFLFEYFSETQRNKGNFPGRFSGRQFSNSRSEMNVSTLELGDSALYLCASSLGTSGYTDTQYFGPGTRLTVL.

DNA for the CDR3: TGTGCCAGCAGCGTAAGGTTTTCGGAGGCCGTTGAGCGGACAGATACGCAGTATTTT. It encodes CASSVRFSEAVERTDTQYF. The rearrangement joins TRBV9 to TRBJ2-3; D possibly corresponds to TRBD2 (5 bases). Trimming took off 1 base at V and 3 bases at J, with 24 bases between the two ends. The CDR3 length is 19 residues. CDR1 is SGDLS, CDR2 YYNGEE, per germline.

V and J are TRBV7-3 and TRBJ2-2, with 8 bases aligning to TRBD2. The CDR3 is made up of 16 amino acids. Trimming took 8 bases from V and 5 from J; bases not matched to a gene: 13. Germline CDR1 SGHTA, CDR2 FQGTGA. The CDR3 reads CASRVYGGGLTGELFF. Here the CDR3 DNA reads TGTGCCAGCCGGGTATATGGCGGGGGGTTAACCGGGGAGCTGTTTTTT.

The V and J genes are TRBV11-2 and TRBJ2-1; tentative D call: TRBD2 (5 bases). Trimming cost V 1 base and J 4 bases, with 8 bases left between them. The CDR3 runs to 14 residues. Germline V gives CDR1 SGHAT, CDR2 FQNNGV. The CDR3 DNA is TGTGCCAGCAGCTTAGGGCGGGCGTACAATGAGCAGTTCTTC. It codes for CASSLGRAYNEQFF.

With regard to this clone: At the DNA level, this CDR3 is encoded by other sequences in the same sample as well. The chain couples TRBV27 to TRBJ2-7; 8 nucleotides line up with TRBD2. Germline V lookup: CDR1 MNHEY, CDR2 SMNVEV (reference sequence). The CDR3 loop spans 14 amino acids. V lost 4 bases to trimming and J lost 4 bases; unmatched junction nucleotides: 6. CDR3 loop: CASSSRGGPYEQYF. CDR3 nucleotides: TGTGCCAGCAGTTCTCGGGGGGGACCGTACGAGCAGTACTTC.

This chain connects TRBV7-2 to TRBJ1-1; D is possibly TRBD1 (5 bases). Trimming pared 1 base from V and 0 bases from J, leaving 9 bases between. Germline assignment: CDR1 SGHTA and CDR2 FQGNSA. The CDR3 is made up of 15 amino acids. CDR3 residues: CASSLVGGLNTEAFF. The CDR3 bases are TGTGCCAGCAGCTTAGTTGGGGGGTTGAACACTGAAGCTTTCTTT.

The chain carries TRBV7-8 and TRBJ2-4, with D possibly TRBD1 on 6 matching bases. The V gene's germline CDR1 is SGHVS and CDR2 FQNEAQ. The CDR3 is 21 amino acids. Trimming pared 4 bases from V and 1 base from J, leaving 29 bases between. The CDR3 is CASSSPDGAGKGVGAKNIQYF. The CDR3 DNA is TGTGCCAGCAGCTCCCCCGACGGGGCAGGGAAGGGGGTGGGGGCCAAAAACATTCAGTACTTC. The complete variable domain, with remaining parts taken from reference TRBV7-8 and TRBJ2-4, reads GAGVSQSPRYKVAKRGQDVALRCDPISGHVSLFWYQQALGQGPEFLTYFQNEAQLDKSGLPSDRFFAERPEGSVSTLKIQRTQQEDSAVYLCASSSPDGAGKGVGAKNIQYFGAGTRLSVL.

The chain joins TRBV6-5 to TRBJ1-1, with D unclear. CDR1 and CDR2 from the germline V gene are MNHEY and SVGAGI. The V and J ends lost 6 bases and 4 bases respectively, with 6 bases between them. CDR3 length: 11 amino acids. DNA of the CDR3: TGTGCCAGCAGGCGAGGCACTGAAGCTTTCTTT. Translated: CASRRGTEAFF.

CDR3 DNA sequence: TGTGCCAGCAGCATTACACAGGGAAGAAACACCATATATTTT. Translated: CASSITQGRNTIYF. J is TRBJ1-3 and V is TRBV3-1 (or the pseudogene TRBV3-2); possibly TRBD1 for D (6 bases). CDR3 length: 14 amino acids. The V end was cut by 5 bases, the J end by 5 bases, with 13 bases between. Germline CDR1 is LGHDT and CDR2 is YNNKEL (reference sequence).

The rearrangement joins TRBV28 to TRBJ1-4; 9 bases agree with TRBD1. The CDR3 totals 15 residues. Germline trimming cut 5 bases from V and 10 bases from J; bases unmatched to any gene: 11. The V gene's germline CDR1 is MDHEN and CDR2 SYDVKM. This CDR3 reads CASSGLGTGSVKLFF. The CDR3, as DNA: TGTGCCAGCAGTGGGTTGGGGACAGGGTCAGTAAAACTGTTTTTT.

This clone was detected once. This chain uses TRBV2 with TRBJ2-5; TRBD1 aligns across 10 bases. This CDR3 region has 16 residues. Germline lookup yields CDR1 SNHLY and CDR2 FYNNEI. V lost 11 bases and J lost 4; bases outside the gene matches: 16. The CDR3 is CAQSIKTGGFGETQYF. The DNA for the CDR3 is TGTGCCCAATCTATAAAGACAGGGGGCTTTGGAGAGACCCAGTACTTC.

The chain combines TRBV28 with TRBJ2-5; tentatively, D is TRBD2 (5 bases). Germline CDR1 and CDR2: MDHEN and SYDVKM. V gave up 2 bases and J gave up 1 base, with 11 bases separating them. This CDR3 is built from 15 residues. CDR3 nucleotide sequence: TGTGCCAGCAGTTTACTTCGAGCGGCCCAAGAGACCCAGTACTTC. Encoded protein: CASSLLRAAQETQYF.

This chain joins TRBV27 and TRBJ2-2; 8 positions agree with TRBD2. The germline V gene has CDR1 MNHEY and CDR2 SMNVEV (reference sequence). With V trimmed by 6 bases and J by 1 base, 7 bases remained unmatched. The CDR3 spans 16 residues. This CDR3 reads CASRTTGGLNTGELFF. DNA of the CDR3: TGTGCCAGCAGGACTACGGGGGGGTTGAACACCGGGGAGCTGTTTTTT.

The chain joins TRBV6-5 to TRBJ1-4; 7 bases are a match to TRBD1. The CDR3 totals 15 residues. The V segment lost 5 bases and the J segment 0 bases; nucleotides outside the gene matches: 3. Per the germline V gene, CDR1 is MNHEY and CDR2 is SVGAGI. This chain's CDR3 is CASSRDSATNEKLFF. The DNA for the CDR3 is TGTGCCAGCAGTCGGGACAGCGCAACTAATGAAAAACTGTTTTTT.

The gene calls are TRBV6-5 and TRBJ2-7; tentative D call: TRBD1 (6 bases). V was trimmed by 5 bases and J by 1 base, leaving 12 bases between them. This CDR3 is 14 amino acids long. Germline V lookup: CDR1 MNHEY, CDR2 SVGAGI. The CDR3 nucleotides are TGTGCCAGCAGTCCGGGACACGGGTCCTACGAGCAGTACTTC. Translated: CASSPGHGSYEQYF.

V gene TRBV30 combines with J gene TRBJ1-5; D is possibly TRBD1 (5 bases). The V end was cut by 2 bases, the J end by 3 bases, with 17 bases between. The germline gives CDR1 GTSNPN, CDR2 SVGIG (reference sequence). This CDR3 contains 16 residues. CDR3 region: CAWSSRRGSDNQPQHF. The CDR3 region has the DNA TGTGCCTGGAGTAGCCGGAGGGGCTCGGACAATCAGCCCCAGCATTTT.

The rearrangement joins TRBV19 to TRBJ2-3; 7 nucleotides line up with TRBD2. Germline V CDR1 and CDR2: LNHDA, SQIVND (reference sequence). The CDR3 is 15 residues long. Losses at the gene ends were 3 bases for V and 4 bases for J; bases not matched to a gene: 7. In DNA form, the CDR3 reads TGTGCCAGTAGTATCGTCGGCGGGGGTCCAGATACGCAGTATTTT. Translation: CASSIVGGGPDTQYF.